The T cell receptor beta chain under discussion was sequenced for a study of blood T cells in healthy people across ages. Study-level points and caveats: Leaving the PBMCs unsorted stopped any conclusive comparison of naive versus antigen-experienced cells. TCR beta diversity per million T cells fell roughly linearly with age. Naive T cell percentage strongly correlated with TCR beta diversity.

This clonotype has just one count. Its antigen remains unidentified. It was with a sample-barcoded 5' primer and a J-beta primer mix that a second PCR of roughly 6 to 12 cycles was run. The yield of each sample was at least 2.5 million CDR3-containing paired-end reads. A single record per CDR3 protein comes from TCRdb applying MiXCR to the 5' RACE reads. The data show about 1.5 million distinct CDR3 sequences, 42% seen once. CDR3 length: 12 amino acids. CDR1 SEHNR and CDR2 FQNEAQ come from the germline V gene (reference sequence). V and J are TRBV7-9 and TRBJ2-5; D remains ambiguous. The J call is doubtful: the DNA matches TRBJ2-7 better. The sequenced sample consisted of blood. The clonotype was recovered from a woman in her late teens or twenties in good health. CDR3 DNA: TGTGCCAGCAGCTCAGATAGTGACGAGCAGTACTTC. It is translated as CASSSDSDEQYF.